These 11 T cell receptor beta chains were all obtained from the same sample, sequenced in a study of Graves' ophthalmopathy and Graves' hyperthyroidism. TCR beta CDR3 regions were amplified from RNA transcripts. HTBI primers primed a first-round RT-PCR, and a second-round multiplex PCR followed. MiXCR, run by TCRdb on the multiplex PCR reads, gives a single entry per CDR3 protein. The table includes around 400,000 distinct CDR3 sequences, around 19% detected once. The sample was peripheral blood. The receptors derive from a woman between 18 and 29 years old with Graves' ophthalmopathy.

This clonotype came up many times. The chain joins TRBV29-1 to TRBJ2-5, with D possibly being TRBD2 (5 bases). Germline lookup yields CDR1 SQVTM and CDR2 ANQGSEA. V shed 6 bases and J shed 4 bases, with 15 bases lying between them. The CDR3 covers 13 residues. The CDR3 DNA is TGCAGCGTACTCGAGGGCGCAGGAGAGACCCAGTACTTC. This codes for CSVLEGAGETQYF.

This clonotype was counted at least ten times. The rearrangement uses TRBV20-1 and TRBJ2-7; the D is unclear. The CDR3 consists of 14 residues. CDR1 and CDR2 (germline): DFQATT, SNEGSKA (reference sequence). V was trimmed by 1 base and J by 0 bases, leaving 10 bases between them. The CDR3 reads CSARVYLSSYEQYF. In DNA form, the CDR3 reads TGCAGTGCTAGAGTCTACTTGAGCTCCTACGAGCAGTACTTC.

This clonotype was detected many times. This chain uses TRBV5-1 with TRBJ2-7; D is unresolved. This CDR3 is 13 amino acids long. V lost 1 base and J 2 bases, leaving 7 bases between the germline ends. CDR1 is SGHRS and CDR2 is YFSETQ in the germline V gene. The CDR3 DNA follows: TGCGCCAGCAGCTTGAAAACGCCCTACGAGCAGTACTTC. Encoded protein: CASSLKTPYEQYF.

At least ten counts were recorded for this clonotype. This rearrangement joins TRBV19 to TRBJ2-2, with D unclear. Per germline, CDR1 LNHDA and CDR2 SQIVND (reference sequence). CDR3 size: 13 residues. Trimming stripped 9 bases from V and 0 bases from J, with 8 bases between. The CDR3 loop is CASTPTNTGELFF. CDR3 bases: TGTGCCAGCACCCCCACGAACACCGGGGAGCTGTTTTTT.

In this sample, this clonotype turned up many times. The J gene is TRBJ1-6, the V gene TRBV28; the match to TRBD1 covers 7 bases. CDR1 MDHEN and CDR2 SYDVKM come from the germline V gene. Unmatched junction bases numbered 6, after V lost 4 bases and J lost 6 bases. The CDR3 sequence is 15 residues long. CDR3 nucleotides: TGTGCCAGCAGTTCGCCAGGGACAGCTAATTCACCCCTCCACTTT. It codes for CASSSPGTANSPLHF.

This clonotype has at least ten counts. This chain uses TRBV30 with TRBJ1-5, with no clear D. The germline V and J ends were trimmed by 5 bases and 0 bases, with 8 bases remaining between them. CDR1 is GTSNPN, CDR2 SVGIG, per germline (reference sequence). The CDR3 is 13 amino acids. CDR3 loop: CAWGTNSNQPQHF. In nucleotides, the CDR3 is TGTGCCTGGGGAACTAATAGCAATCAGCCCCAGCATTTT.

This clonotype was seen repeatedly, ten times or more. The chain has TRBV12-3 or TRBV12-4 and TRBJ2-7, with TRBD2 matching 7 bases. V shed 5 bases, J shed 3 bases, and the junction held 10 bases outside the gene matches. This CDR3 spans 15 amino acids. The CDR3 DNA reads TGTGCCAGCAGTGCCCCGGGGAGGGCCCTCTACGAGCAGTACTTC. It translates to CASSAPGRALYEQYF.

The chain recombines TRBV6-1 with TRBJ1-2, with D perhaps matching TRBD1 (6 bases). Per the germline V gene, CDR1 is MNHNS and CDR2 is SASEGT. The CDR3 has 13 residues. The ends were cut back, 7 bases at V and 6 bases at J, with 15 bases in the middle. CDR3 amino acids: CASTRAGANGYTF. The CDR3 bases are TGTGCCAGCACGAGGGCAGGGGCCAATGGCTACACCTTC.

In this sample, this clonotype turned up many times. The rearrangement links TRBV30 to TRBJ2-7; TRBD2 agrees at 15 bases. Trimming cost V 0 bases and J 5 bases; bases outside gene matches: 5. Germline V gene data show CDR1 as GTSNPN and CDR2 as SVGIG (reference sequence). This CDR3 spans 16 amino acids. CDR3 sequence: CAWSVPGTSGRNEQYF. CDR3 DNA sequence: TGTGCCTGGAGTGTACCCGGGACTAGCGGGAGGAACGAGCAGTACTTC.

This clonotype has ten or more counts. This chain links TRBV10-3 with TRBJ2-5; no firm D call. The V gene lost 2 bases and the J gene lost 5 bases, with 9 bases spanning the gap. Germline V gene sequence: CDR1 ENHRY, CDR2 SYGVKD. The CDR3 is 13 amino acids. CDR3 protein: CAISEPGSETQYF. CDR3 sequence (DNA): TGTGCCATCAGTGAGCCAGGATCGGAGACCCAGTACTTC.

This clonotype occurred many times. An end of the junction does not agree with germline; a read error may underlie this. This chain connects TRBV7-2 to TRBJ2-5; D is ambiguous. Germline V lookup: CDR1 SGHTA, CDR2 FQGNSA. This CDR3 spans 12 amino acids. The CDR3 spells CASSLVPALLFF. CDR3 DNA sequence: TGTGCCAGCAGCTTAGTTCCCGCCCTCCTATTTTTC.